This TCR beta chain was observed in a study of blood T cell repertoires in COVID-19. Original processing notes: Counts of nucleated cells, estimated from reference gene primer amplification, were obtained. TCRdb keeps only in-frame clones here, not all; method: immunoSEQ multiplex PCR. V and J calls and clone size are as listed in that table; D and trimming were resolved from the DNA. The sample has about 260,000 clones, 75% to 90% seen once. The receptor was isolated from a human donor in a cohort sampled during active COVID-19. The sample taken for sequencing was peripheral blood.

CDR3: CAIPWDFEGNEQFF. CDR3 DNA sequence: TGTGCCATCCCGTGGGATTTTGAGGGCAATGAGCAGTTCTTC. The chain has TRBV25-1 and TRBJ2-1; tentatively, D is TRBD2 (5 bases). This CDR3 spans 14 amino acids. The germline V gene has CDR1 MGHDK and CDR2 SYGVNS. Trimming took 10 bases from V and 6 from J, leaving 19 bases between them.